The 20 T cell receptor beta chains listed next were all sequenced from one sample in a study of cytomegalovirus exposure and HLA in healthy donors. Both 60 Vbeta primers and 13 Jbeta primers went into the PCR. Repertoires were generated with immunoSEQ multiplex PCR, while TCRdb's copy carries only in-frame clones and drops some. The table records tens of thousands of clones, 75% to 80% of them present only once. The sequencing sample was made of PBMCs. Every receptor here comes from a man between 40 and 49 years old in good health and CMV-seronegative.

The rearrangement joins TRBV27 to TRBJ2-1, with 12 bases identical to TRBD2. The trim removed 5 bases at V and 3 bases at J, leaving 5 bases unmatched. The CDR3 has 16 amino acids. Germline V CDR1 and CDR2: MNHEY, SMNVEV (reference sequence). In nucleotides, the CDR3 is TGTGCCAGCAGTGATGGACTAGCGGGACACTACAATGAGCAGTTCTTC. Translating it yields CASSDGLAGHYNEQFF.

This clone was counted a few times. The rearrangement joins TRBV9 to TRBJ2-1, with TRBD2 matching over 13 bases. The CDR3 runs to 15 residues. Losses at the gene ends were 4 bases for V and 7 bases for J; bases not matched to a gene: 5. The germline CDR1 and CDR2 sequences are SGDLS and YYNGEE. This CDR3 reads CASSPWTSGSNEQFF. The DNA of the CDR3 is TGTGCCAGCAGCCCTTGGACTAGCGGGAGTAATGAGCAGTTCTTC.

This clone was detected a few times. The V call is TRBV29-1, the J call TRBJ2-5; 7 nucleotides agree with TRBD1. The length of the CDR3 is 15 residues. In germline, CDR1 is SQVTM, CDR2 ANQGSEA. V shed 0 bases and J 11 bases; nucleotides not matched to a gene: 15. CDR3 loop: CSVEDGAGGFKEQYF. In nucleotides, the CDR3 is TGCAGCGTTGAAGATGGGGCAGGGGGATTTAAGGAGCAGTACTTC.

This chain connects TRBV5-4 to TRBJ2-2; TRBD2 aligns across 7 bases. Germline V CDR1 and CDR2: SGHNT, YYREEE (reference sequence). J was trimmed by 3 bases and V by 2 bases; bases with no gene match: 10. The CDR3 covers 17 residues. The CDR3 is CASSFSRGRGHTGELFF. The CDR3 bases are TGTGCCAGCAGCTTTTCACGCGGGAGAGGCCACACCGGGGAGCTGTTTTTT.

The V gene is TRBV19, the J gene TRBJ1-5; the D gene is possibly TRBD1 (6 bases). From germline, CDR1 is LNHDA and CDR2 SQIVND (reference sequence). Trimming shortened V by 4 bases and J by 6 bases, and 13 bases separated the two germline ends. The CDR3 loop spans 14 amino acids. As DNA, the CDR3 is TGTGCCAGTAGTAACAGGGTGGCGGGTCAGCCCCAGCATTTT. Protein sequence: CASSNRVAGQPQHF.

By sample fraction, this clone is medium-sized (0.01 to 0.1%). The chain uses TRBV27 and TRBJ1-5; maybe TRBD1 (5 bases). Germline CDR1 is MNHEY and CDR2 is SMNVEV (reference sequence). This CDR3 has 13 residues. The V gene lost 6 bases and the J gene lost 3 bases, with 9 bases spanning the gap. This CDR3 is CASSWGDNQPQHF. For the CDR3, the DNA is TGTGCCAGCAGCTGGGGGGACAATCAGCCCCAGCATTTT.

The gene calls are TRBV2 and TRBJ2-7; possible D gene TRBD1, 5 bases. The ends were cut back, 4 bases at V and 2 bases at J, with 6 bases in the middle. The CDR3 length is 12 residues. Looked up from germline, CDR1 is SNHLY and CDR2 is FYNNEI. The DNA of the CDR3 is TGTGCCAGCAGTGCAGGGCCCTACGAGCAGTACTTC. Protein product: CASSAGPYEQYF. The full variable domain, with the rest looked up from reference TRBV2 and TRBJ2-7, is EPEVTQTPSHQVTQMGQEVILRCVPISNHLYFYWYRQILGQKVEFLVSFYNNEISEKSEIFDDQFSVERPDGSNFTLKIRSTKLEDSAMYFCASSAGPYEQYFGPGTRLTVT.

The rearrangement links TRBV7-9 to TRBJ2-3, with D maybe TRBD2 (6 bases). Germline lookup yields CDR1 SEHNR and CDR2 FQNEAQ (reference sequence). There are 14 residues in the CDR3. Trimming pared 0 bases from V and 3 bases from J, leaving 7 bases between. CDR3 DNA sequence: TGTGCCAGCAGCTTAGCGGGAGGTACAGATACGCAGTATTTT. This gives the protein CASSLAGGTDTQYF. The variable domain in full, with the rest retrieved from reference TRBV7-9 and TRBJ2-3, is DTGVSQNPRHKITKRGQNVTFRCDPISEHNRLYWYRQTLGQGPEFLTYFQNEAQLEKSRLLSDRFSAERPKGSFSTLEIQRTEQGDSAMYLCASSLAGGTDTQYFGPGTRLTVL.

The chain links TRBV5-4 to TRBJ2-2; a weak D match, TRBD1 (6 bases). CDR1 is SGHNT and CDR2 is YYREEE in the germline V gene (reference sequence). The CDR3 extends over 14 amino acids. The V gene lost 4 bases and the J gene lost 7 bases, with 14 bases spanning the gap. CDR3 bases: TGTGCCAGCAGCATACAGGGATATGGCGGGGAGCTGTTTTTT. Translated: CASSIQGYGGELFF.

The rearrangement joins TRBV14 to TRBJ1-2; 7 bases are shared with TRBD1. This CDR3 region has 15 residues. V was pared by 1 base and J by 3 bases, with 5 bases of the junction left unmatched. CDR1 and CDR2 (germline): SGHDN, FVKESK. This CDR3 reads CASSQGTGTDYGYTF. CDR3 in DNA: TGTGCCAGCAGCCAAGGGACCGGGACAGACTATGGCTACACCTTC.

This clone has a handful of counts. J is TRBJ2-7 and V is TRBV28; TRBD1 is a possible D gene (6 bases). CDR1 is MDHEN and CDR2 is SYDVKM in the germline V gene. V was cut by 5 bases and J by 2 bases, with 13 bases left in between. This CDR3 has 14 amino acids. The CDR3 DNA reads TGTGCCAGCAGTCTCCCCAGGGGAACCTACGAGCAGTACTTC. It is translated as CASSLPRGTYEQYF.

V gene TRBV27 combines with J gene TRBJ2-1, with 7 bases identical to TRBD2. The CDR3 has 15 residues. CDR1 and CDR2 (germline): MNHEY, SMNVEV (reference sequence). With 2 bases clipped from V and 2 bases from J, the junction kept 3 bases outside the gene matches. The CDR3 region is CASSLGGRAYNEQFF. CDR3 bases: TGTGCCAGCAGTTTAGGTGGGAGGGCCTACAATGAGCAGTTCTTC.

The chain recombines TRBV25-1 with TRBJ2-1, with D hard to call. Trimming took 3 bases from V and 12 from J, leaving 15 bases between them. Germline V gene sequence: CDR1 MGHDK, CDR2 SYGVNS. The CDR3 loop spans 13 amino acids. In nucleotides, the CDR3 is TGTGCCAGCAGTGACTTTGACACCTCCGGGCAGTTCTTC. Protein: CASSDFDTSGQFF. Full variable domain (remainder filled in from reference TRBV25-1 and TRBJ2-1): EADIYQTPRYLVIGTGKKITLECSQTMGHDKMYWYQQDPGMELHLIHYSYGVNSTEKGDLSSESTVSRIRTEHFPLTLESARPSHTSQYLCASSDFDTSGQFFGPGTRLTVL.

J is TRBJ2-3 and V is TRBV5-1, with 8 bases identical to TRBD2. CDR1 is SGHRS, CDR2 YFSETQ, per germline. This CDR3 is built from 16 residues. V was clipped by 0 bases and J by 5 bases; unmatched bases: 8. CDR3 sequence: CASSLEPSGSGDTQYF. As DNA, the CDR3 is TGCGCCAGCAGCTTGGAACCCAGCGGGAGTGGAGATACGCAGTATTTT.

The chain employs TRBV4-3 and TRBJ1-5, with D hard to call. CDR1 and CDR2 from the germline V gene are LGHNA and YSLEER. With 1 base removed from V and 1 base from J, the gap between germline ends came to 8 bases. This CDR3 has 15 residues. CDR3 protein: CASSQVIGSNQPQHF. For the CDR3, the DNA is TGCGCCAGCAGCCAAGTTATCGGGAGCAATCAGCCCCAGCATTTT.

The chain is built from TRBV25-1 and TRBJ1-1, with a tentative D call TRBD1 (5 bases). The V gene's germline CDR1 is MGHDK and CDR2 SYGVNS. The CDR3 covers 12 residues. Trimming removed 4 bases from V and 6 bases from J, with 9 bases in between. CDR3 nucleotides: TGTGCCAGCAGTGCTTCGGGGGCTGAAGCTTTCTTT. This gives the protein CASSASGAEAFF. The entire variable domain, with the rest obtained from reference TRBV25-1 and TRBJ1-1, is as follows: EADIYQTPRYLVIGTGKKITLECSQTMGHDKMYWYQQDPGMELHLIHYSYGVNSTEKGDLSSESTVSRIRTEHFPLTLESARPSHTSQYLCASSASGAEAFFGQGTRLTVV.

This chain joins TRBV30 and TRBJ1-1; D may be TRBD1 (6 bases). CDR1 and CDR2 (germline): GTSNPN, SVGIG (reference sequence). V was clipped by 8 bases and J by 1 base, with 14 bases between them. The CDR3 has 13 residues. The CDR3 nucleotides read TGTGCCGCAAAACAGGGCCGGAACACTGAAGCTTTCTTT. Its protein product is CAAKQGRNTEAFF.

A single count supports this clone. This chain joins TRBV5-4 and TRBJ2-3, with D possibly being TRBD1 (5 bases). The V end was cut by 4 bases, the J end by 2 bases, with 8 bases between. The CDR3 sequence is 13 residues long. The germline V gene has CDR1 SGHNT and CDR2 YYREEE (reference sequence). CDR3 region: CASSQDTTDTQYF. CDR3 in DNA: TGTGCCAGCAGCCAGGACACCACAGATACGCAGTATTTT.

This CDR3 reads CASSLWREGRGTQYF. For the CDR3, the DNA is TGCGCCAGCAGCTTGTGGCGGGAGGGCCGGGGTACGCAGTATTTT. The chain has TRBV5-1 and TRBJ2-3; TRBD2 matches 9 bases. Germline V lookup: CDR1 SGHRS, CDR2 YFSETQ. The CDR3 loop spans 15 amino acids. Germline trimming cut 1 base from V and 8 bases from J; bases unmatched to any gene: 8.

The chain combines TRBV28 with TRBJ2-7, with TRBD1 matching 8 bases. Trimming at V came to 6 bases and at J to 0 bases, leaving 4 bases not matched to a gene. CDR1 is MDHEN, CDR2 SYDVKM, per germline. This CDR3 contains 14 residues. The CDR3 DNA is TGTGCCAGCAGGCCGGGACAGGTCTCCTACGAGCAGTACTTC. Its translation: CASRPGQVSYEQYF.